This TCR beta chain originates from a study of cytotoxic CD8 clonotypes in ibrutinib-treated CLL. Whole-study context: Included were about a dozen relapsed/refractory and about 14 treatment-naive patients, of whom fewer than 18 were IGHV unmutated. An average of 255,043 productive templates and tens of thousands of productive rearrangements was obtained per sample.

The protocol was immunoSEQ multiplex PCR, while the TCRdb copy is restricted to in-frame clones and leaves out a portion. In the table there are about 130,000 clones, about 79% of which are singletons. The CDR3 covers 15 residues. CDR1 is SEHNR, CDR2 FQNEAQ, per germline (reference sequence). With 2 bases removed from V and 6 bases from J, the gap between germline ends came to 16 bases. For this clone: The target antigen is unknown.

Regarding the study as a whole: Public clonotypes were seen rarely and were contracted or stable on treatment. Clonality at baseline surpassed age-matched healthy donors and tracked circulating CD8+ T-cell counts.

This TCR was sampled from a human donor with chronic lymphocytic leukemia. The material sequenced was PBMCs, taken after 12 months of ibrutinib treatment. This chain connects TRBV7-9 to TRBJ1-2; D not certain. This chain's CDR3 is CASSLLGLKANGYTF. CDR3 DNA: TGTGCCAGCAGCTTATTGGGTCTCAAGGCAAATGGCTACACCTTC.